One sample yielded the 32 T cell receptor beta chains listed below, sequenced in a study of human T cells and chemical hapten exposure. During construction of the library, unique molecular identifiers were attached to individual cDNA molecules for quantitative, reproducible TCR counting. A single record per CDR3 protein comes from TCRdb applying MiXCR to the reads. Of more than 3,000 distinct CDR3 sequences listed, roughly 50% are singletons. Unfractionated whole blood yielded the extracted total RNA. Sequencing was performed on whole blood. The receptor source for this set is a human donor who had alopecia or was a healthy volunteer (not recorded which). Some clones in this sample may be carry-over from other donors' samples. This table probably holds off-target reads from a library built for another chain.

V gene TRBV2 combines with J gene TRBJ2-7; D call uncertain. The ends were cut back, 6 bases at V and 6 bases at J, with 12 bases in the middle. Germline loops: CDR1 SNHLY, CDR2 FYNNEI. The CDR3 sequence is 12 residues long. CDR3 protein: CASSQDIGEQYF. For the CDR3, the DNA is TGTGCCAGCAGCCAAGACATCGGCGAGCAGTACTTC.

The genes are TRBV7-8 and TRBJ2-3; maybe TRBD1 (5 bases). The CDR3 runs to 12 residues. Trimming removed 7 bases at V and 10 bases at J, with 15 bases between. Germline V gene data show CDR1 as SGHVS and CDR2 as FQNEAQ. The CDR3 coding sequence is TGTGCCAGCACCCCCCGTGGGGCCGCGCAGTATTTT. It yields the protein CASTPRGAAQYF.

This clonotype turned up a few times. V and J are TRBV29-1 and TRBJ2-3, with 9 nucleotides matching TRBD2. V dropped 2 bases and J dropped 0; count of bases not matched to a gene: 0. The CDR3 runs 14 residues. Germline V gene sequence: CDR1 SQVTM, CDR2 ANQGSEA. CDR3 amino acids: CSVELAGSTDTQYF. CDR3 in DNA: TGCAGCGTTGAACTAGCGGGGAGCACAGATACGCAGTATTTT.

CDR3 coding DNA: TGTGCCAGCAGTGACTCCCCCGGGGGCTTGGATACGCAGTATTTT. It codes for CASSDSPGGLDTQYF. This chain connects TRBV6-4 to TRBJ2-3; D tentatively fits TRBD1 or TRBD2 (6 bases each). CDR1 and CDR2 from the germline V gene are MRHNA and SNTAGT. The CDR3 contains 15 residues. The V gene lost 0 bases and the J gene lost 6 bases, with 13 bases spanning the gap.

On this clonotype: Sequence at one end of the junction differs from germline and may be a read error. This sequence joins TRBV24-1 and TRBJ2-3; possible D gene TRBD2, 6 bases. The germline V gene has CDR1 KGHDR and CDR2 SFDVKD. The CDR3 totals 13 residues. CDR3 bases: TGTGCCACCAGTGATTCCGGACTAACAACCTTGGATTTT. Its protein product is CATSDSGLTTLDF.

This rearrangement joins TRBV11-2 to TRBJ2-3; possible D gene TRBD1, 6 bases. Trimming shortened V by 0 bases and J by 2 bases, and 9 bases separated the two germline ends. CDR1 is SGHAT, CDR2 FQNNGV, per germline. The CDR3 is 15 amino acids. CDR3 DNA sequence: TGTGCCAGCAGCTTAGATCAGGGACACACAGATACGCAGTATTTT. Its translation: CASSLDQGHTDTQYF.

The J gene is TRBJ2-3, the V gene TRBV10-3; 9 nucleotides match TRBD1. This CDR3 is 14 amino acids long. V dropped 7 bases and J dropped 2; count of bases not matched to a gene: 4. Per the germline V gene, CDR1 is ENHRY and CDR2 is SYGVKD. CDR3 sequence reads: CAITRDRDTDTQYF. CDR3 nucleotides: TGTGCCATCACTCGGGACAGGGACACAGATACGCAGTATTTT.

This chain links TRBV5-1 with TRBJ2-5, with TRBD2 matching over 9 bases. The CDR3 consists of 16 residues. The ends lost 1 base at V and 4 bases at J; junction bases unmatched: 8. The germline V gene has CDR1 SGHRS and CDR2 YFSETQ. This CDR3 reads CASSLSGLASRETQYF. In DNA, the CDR3 is TGCGCCAGCAGCTTGTCTGGACTAGCGAGTCGAGAGACCCAGTACTTC.

The chain employs TRBV7-2 and TRBJ2-1; tentatively, D is TRBD2 (6 bases). Per the germline V gene, CDR1 is SGHTA and CDR2 is FQGNSA. The CDR3 consists of 16 residues. Trimming shortened V by 5 bases and J by 3 bases, and 17 bases separated the two germline ends. The CDR3 reads CASSLAGSGNYNEQFF. The CDR3 DNA is TGTGCCAGCAGCCTTGCGGGTAGCGGCAACTACAATGAGCAGTTCTTC.

As regards this clonotype: The junction departs from the called germline gene at one end, perhaps through a read error. The genes are TRBV7-7 and TRBJ2-3; 10 bases align to TRBD2. Per the germline V gene, CDR1 is SSHAT and CDR2 is FNYEAQ (reference sequence). The CDR3 totals 15 residues. The CDR3 DNA sequence: TGTGCTAGCAGCTTGGGACTAGCGAGCACAGATACGCAGTATTTT. Protein product: CASSLGLASTDTQYF. Drawing the rest from reference TRBV7-7 and TRBJ2-3, the complete variable domain is GAGVSQSPRYKVTKRGQDVTLRCDPISSHATLYWYQQALGQGPEFLTYFNYEAQPDKSGLPSDRFSAERPEGSISTLTIQRTEQRDSAMYRCASSLGLASTDTQYFGPGTRLTVL.

This clonotype came up a few times. The chain combines TRBV12-3 or TRBV12-4 with TRBJ2-3; weak D call: TRBD2 (5 bases). This CDR3 spans 13 amino acids. Trimming stripped 6 bases from V and 3 bases from J, with 10 bases between. CDR3 sequence reads: CASSQWETDTQYF. DNA for the CDR3: TGTGCCAGCAGCCAGTGGGAGACAGATACGCAGTATTTT.

The chain couples TRBV29-1 to TRBJ2-3; tentatively, D is TRBD2 (6 bases). Germline V gene data show CDR1 as SQVTM and CDR2 as ANQGSEA. V lost 4 bases to trimming and J lost 6 bases, with 20 bases between them. The CDR3 covers 15 residues. CDR3 sequence reads: CSVASSDSPRDTQYF. CDR3 in DNA: TGCAGCGTTGCATCTAGCGACTCCCCGAGGGATACGCAGTATTTT.

The chain is built from TRBV12-3 or TRBV12-4 and TRBJ1-1; no reliable D call. Deletions cut 7 bases from V and 7 bases from J, with 10 bases between. This CDR3 contains 11 residues. CDR3 amino acids: CASISGFEAFF. The DNA for the CDR3 is TGTGCCAGCATCTCGGGCTTTGAAGCTTTCTTT.

This chain connects TRBV29-1 to TRBJ2-5; possibly TRBD2 for D (5 bases). Trimming removed 4 bases from V and 3 bases from J, with 9 bases in between. The CDR3 loop spans 12 amino acids. Germline V gives CDR1 SQVTM, CDR2 ANQGSEA. CDR3 DNA: TGCAGCGTTGGAGGTAGCGAAGAGACCCAGTACTTC. Its protein is CSVGGSEETQYF. Drawing the rest from reference TRBV29-1 and TRBJ2-5, the complete variable domain is SAVISQKPSRDICQRGTSLTIQCQVDSQVTMMFWYRQQPGQSLTLIATANQGSEATYESGFVIDKFPISRPNLTFSTLTVSNMSPEDSSIYLCSVGGSEETQYFGPGTRLLVL.

This clonotype was seen only a few times. The gene calls are TRBV10-1 and TRBJ2-7; either TRBD1 or TRBD2 may fit D (5 bases each). CDR1 is WNHNN and CDR2 is SYGVQD in the germline V gene (reference sequence). The CDR3 runs to 13 residues. V lost 8 bases and J 7 bases, leaving 18 bases between the germline ends. The CDR3 protein is CASSPGRRFEQYF. Here the CDR3 DNA reads TGCGCCAGCTCCCCGGGACGCCGCTTTGAGCAGTACTTC.

In regard to this clonotype: The junction differs from germline at one of its ends, possibly a read error. The rearrangement uses TRBV7-6 and TRBJ2-5, with D perhaps TRBD1 (5 bases). This CDR3 has 14 residues. Germline-derived CDR1 and CDR2 are SGHVS and FNYEAQ. The CDR3 DNA follows: TGTGCCAGCAGCGTTAGACAGTTTTCAGAGGCCCAGTACTTC. It yields the protein CASSVRQFSEAQYF.

This chain connects TRBV21-1 to TRBJ2-7; the table's D call TRBD1 went unverified against the DNA. TRBV21-1 corresponds to a pseudogene. CDR3 length equals 15 residues. This chain's CDR3 is CASPVAGQGSYEQYF. The CDR3 nucleotides read TGTGCCAGCCCAGTAGCGGGACAGGGTTCCTACGAGCAGTACTTC.

The chain uses TRBV18 and TRBJ2-1; unclear D gene. Germline V gene data show CDR1 as KGHSH and CDR2 as LQKENI. Trimming stripped 0 bases from V and 5 bases from J, with 11 bases between. This CDR3 comprises 15 residues. The CDR3 sequence: CASSPPQRRDNEQFF. The CDR3 DNA reads TGTGCCAGCTCACCACCCCAGCGCCGTGACAATGAGCAGTTCTTC.

As DNA, the CDR3 is TGTGCCAGCAGCCTTGGACAGCTTAATGAGCAGTTCTTC. This gives the protein CASSLGQLNEQFF. V is TRBV7-7 and J is TRBJ2-1, with a tentative D call TRBD1 (6 bases). Trimming took 5 bases from V and 7 from J, leaving 12 bases between them. The CDR3 runs to 13 residues. The germline V gene has CDR1 SSHAT and CDR2 FNYEAQ (reference sequence).

The V gene is TRBV6-4, the J gene TRBJ2-2; 12 bases map to TRBD2. V lost 4 bases to trimming and J lost 6 bases; unmatched junction nucleotides: 3. The germline V gene encodes CDR1 MRHNA and CDR2 SNTAGT. This CDR3 has 15 amino acids. The CDR3 region has the DNA TGTGCCAGCAGTGCCGGGACTAGCGGGTCCGGGGAGCTGTTTTTT. Translating it yields CASSAGTSGSGELFF.

This clonotype was picked up a small number of times. The V call is TRBV5-1, the J call TRBJ2-3; a possible D gene is TRBD2 (6 bases). Germline CDR1 reads SGHRS; CDR2 reads YFSETQ. The CDR3 is 16 residues long. The V and J ends lost 5 bases and 2 bases respectively, with 18 bases between them. The CDR3 here is CASSWSSGELTDTQYF. In nucleotides, the CDR3 is TGCGCCAGCAGTTGGTCATCGGGGGAGCTCACAGATACGCAGTATTTT. Combining the CDR3 with reference TRBV5-1 and TRBJ2-3 gives the whole variable domain KAGVTQTPRYLIKTRGQQVTLSCSPISGHRSVSWYQQTPGQGLQFLFEYFSETQRNKGNFPGRFSGRQFSNSRSEMNVSTLELGDSALYLCASSWSSGELTDTQYFGPGTRLTVL.

The V gene is TRBV20-1, the J gene TRBJ2-1, with 9 positions matching TRBD2. V dropped 0 bases and J dropped 4; count of bases not matched to a gene: 10. CDR1 and CDR2 (germline): DFQATT, SNEGSKA (reference sequence). The CDR3 sequence is 17 residues long. The CDR3 region has the DNA TGCAGTGCTAGAGATTCTGCGGGAGGGAATATTTACAATGAGCAGTTCTTC. It encodes CSARDSAGGNIYNEQFF.

In its sample, this clonotype was seen a few times. The chain couples TRBV12-3 or TRBV12-4 to TRBJ2-4; TRBD2 agrees at 7 bases. V shed 3 bases and J 0 bases; nucleotides not matched to a gene: 5. The CDR3 is made up of 16 amino acids. CDR3 protein: CASSFGGRVAKNIQYF. The CDR3 nucleotides are TGTGCCAGCAGTTTCGGGGGGAGGGTAGCCAAAAACATTCAGTACTTC.

The chain couples TRBV10-3 to TRBJ2-1; no definite D call. The germline V gene has CDR1 ENHRY and CDR2 SYGVKD. The CDR3 sequence is 16 residues long. Deletions cut 10 bases from V and 0 bases from J, with 19 bases between. The CDR3 DNA follows: TGTGCCAGTACCCCGTCTACTTCCAGCTCCTACAATGAGCAGTTCTTC. It specifies CASTPSTSSSYNEQFF.

The chain combines TRBV6-5 with TRBJ2-1; tentative D call: TRBD1 (6 bases). The CDR3 spans 16 residues. CDR1 and CDR2 from the germline V gene are MNHEY and SVGAGI. Between the trimmed V and J ends, which lost 9 bases and 8 bases, there was a span of 26 bases. CDR3 sequence (DNA): TGTGCCAGATGCCAGAGGACAGCCCTAATAGAGGATGAGCAGTTCTTC. Protein product: CARCQRTALIEDEQFF.

The chain links TRBV11-2 to TRBJ2-1, with D unclear. This CDR3 has 16 residues. Trimming cost V 5 bases and J 2 bases, with 16 bases left between them. Germline V lookup: CDR1 SGHAT, CDR2 FQNNGV. This chain's CDR3 is CASSPPKDPTYNEQFF. The CDR3 DNA is TGTGCCAGCAGCCCCCCTAAAGACCCTACCTACAATGAGCAGTTCTTC. Complete variable domain (other parts from reference TRBV11-2 and TRBJ2-1): EAGVAQSPRYKIIEKRQSVAFWCNPISGHATLYWYQQILGQGPKLLIQFQNNGVVDDSQLPKDRFSAERLKGVDSTLKIQPAKLEDSAVYLCASSPPKDPTYNEQFFGPGTRLTVL.

The rearrangement uses TRBV12-3 or TRBV12-4 and TRBJ2-1, with D perhaps TRBD1 (5 bases). V shed 2 bases and J shed 7 bases, with 12 bases lying between them. The CDR3 runs to 14 residues. CDR3 sequence: CASSLPGASNEQFF. CDR3 bases: TGTGCCAGCAGTTTACCTGGGGCCTCGAATGAGCAGTTCTTC.

V usage is TRBV20-1 and J usage is TRBJ2-1, with 8 nucleotides matching TRBD2. CDR1 and CDR2 from the germline V gene are DFQATT and SNEGSKA (reference sequence). The CDR3 extends over 15 amino acids. V trimming: 2 bases; J trimming: 5 bases; junction bases outside the gene matches: 8. CDR3 sequence reads: CSARLRTSRNNEQFF. CDR3 nucleotides: TGCAGTGCTAGACTCCGGACTAGCAGGAACAATGAGCAGTTCTTC.

This clonotype was seen a handful of times. The rearrangement uses TRBV3-1 and TRBJ1-6, with TRBD1 matching 9 bases. This CDR3 has 16 residues. The V and J ends lost 4 bases and 5 bases, in that order; junction bases with no gene match: 6. The germline V gene has CDR1 LGHDT and CDR2 YNNKEL (reference sequence). CDR3 sequence (DNA): TGTGCCAGCAGCCTTTTAGGGGACAGGGATAATTCACCCCTCCACTTT. Its protein is CASSLLGDRDNSPLHF.

The CDR3 loop reads CASSYNRQGGNSNQPQHF. CDR3 bases: TGTGCCAGCAGTTACAACCGACAGGGTGGAAATAGCAATCAGCCCCAGCATTTT. This chain connects TRBV6-2 or TRBV6-3 to TRBJ1-5; 7 bases are shared with TRBD1. Germline V gene lookup returns CDR1 MNHEY and CDR2 SVGEGT. The CDR3 extends over 18 amino acids. J gave up 0 bases and V 2 bases, and 10 bases lay outside the gene matches.

The rearrangement links TRBV6-2 or TRBV6-3 to TRBJ2-4; D unclear. Germline lookup yields CDR1 MNHEY and CDR2 SVGEGT. The CDR3 covers 18 residues. Trimming removed 2 bases at V and 0 bases at J, with 17 bases between. This CDR3 reads CASSYVERSTLAKNIQYF. DNA of the CDR3: TGTGCCAGCAGTTACGTCGAGCGTAGTACCTTAGCCAAAAACATTCAGTACTTC.

V is TRBV5-1 and J is TRBJ2-4; TRBD1 might be the D (6 bases). V was cut by 2 bases and J by 7 bases, with 10 bases left in between. The germline gives CDR1 SGHRS, CDR2 YFSETQ. This CDR3 has 13 residues. The CDR3 spells CASSLYQGNIQYF. In DNA, the CDR3 is TGCGCCAGCAGCTTATACCAGGGGAACATTCAGTACTTC.